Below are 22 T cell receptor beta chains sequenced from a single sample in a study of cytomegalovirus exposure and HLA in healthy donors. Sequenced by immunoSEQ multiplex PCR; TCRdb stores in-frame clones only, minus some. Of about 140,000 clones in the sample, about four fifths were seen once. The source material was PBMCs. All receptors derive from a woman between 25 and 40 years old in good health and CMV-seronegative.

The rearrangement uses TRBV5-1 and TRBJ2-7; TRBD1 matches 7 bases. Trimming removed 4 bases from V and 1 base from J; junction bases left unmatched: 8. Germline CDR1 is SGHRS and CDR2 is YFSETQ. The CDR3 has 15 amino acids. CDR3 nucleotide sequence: TGCGCCAGCAGCCCACGGGACAGTTCTTCCTACGAGCAGTACTTC. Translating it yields CASSPRDSSSYEQYF. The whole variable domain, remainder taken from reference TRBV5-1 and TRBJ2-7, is KAGVTQTPRYLIKTRGQQVTLSCSPISGHRSVSWYQQTPGQGLQFLFEYFSETQRNKGNFPGRFSGRQFSNSRSEMNVSTLELGDSALYLCASSPRDSSSYEQYFGPGTRLTVT.

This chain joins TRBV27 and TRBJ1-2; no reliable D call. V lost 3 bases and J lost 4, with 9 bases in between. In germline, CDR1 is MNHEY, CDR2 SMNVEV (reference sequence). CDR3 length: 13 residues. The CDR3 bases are TGTGCCAGCAGTTTCAAGGGAGCCTATGGCTACACCTTC. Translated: CASSFKGAYGYTF.

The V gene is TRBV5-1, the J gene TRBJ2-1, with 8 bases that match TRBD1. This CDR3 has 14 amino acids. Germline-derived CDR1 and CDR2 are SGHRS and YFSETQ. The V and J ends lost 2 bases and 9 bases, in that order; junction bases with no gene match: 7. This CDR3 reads CASSLWTGMLEQFF. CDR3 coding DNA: TGCGCCAGCAGCTTATGGACAGGGATGCTTGAGCAGTTCTTC.

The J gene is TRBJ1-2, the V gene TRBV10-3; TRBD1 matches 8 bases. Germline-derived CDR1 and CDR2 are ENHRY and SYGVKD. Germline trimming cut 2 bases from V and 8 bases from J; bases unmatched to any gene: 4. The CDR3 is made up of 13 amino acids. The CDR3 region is CAISETGGWGYTF. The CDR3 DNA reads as TGTGCCATCAGTGAGACAGGGGGATGGGGCTACACCTTC.

CDR3 sequence (DNA): TGCAGCGTTGAGGGGCAGCGAAAGAGCTCCTACAATGAGCAGTTCTTC. Translation: CSVEGQRKSSYNEQFF. The chain combines TRBV29-1 with TRBJ2-1; TRBD1 is a possible D gene (5 bases). Germline loops: CDR1 SQVTM, CDR2 ANQGSEA. V lost 3 bases and J lost 0, with 15 bases in between. CDR3 length: 16 residues.

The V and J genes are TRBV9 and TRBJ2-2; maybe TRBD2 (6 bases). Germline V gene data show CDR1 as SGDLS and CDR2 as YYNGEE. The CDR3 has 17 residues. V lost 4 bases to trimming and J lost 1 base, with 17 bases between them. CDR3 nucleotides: TGTGCCAGCAGCTTAAAAGTCCGGGACTGGAACACCGGGGAGCTGTTTTTT. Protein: CASSLKVRDWNTGELFF. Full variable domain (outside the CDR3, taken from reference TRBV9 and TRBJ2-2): DSGVTQTPKHLITATGQRVTLRCSPRSGDLSVYWYQQSLDQGLQFLIQYYNGEERAKGNILERFSAQQFPDLHSELNLSSLELGDSALYFCASSLKVRDWNTGELFFGEGSRLTVL.

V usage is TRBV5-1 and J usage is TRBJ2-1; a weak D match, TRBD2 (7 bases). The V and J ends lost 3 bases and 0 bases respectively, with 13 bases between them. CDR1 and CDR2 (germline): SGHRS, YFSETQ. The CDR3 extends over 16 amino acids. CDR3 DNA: TGCGCCAGCAGCTCCACAGGGAGGGCCTCCTACAATGAGCAGTTCTTC. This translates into CASSSTGRASYNEQFF. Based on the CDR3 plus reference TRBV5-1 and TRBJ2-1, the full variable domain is KAGVTQTPRYLIKTRGQQVTLSCSPISGHRSVSWYQQTPGQGLQFLFEYFSETQRNKGNFPGRFSGRQFSNSRSEMNVSTLELGDSALYLCASSSTGRASYNEQFFGPGTRLTVL.

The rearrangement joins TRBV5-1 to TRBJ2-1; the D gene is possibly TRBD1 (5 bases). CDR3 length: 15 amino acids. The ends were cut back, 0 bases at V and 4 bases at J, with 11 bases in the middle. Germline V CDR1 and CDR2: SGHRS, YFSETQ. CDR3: CASSLVTGAYNEQFF. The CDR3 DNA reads TGCGCCAGCAGCTTGGTAACAGGTGCTTACAATGAGCAGTTCTTC.

The CDR3 region is CASSSKQGGGRNTEAFF. DNA of the CDR3: TGTGCCAGCAGCTCAAAACAGGGGGGAGGAAGGAACACTGAAGCTTTCTTT. The V and J genes are TRBV5-4 and TRBJ1-1; 8 bases match TRBD1. The CDR3 consists of 17 residues. V shed 3 bases and J 1 base; nucleotides not matched to a gene: 11. CDR1 and CDR2 (germline): SGHNT, YYREEE (reference sequence).

The CDR3 DNA is TGTGCCAGCAGCCCGTCGGCAGACGGGGGACCCGGGTACTTC. Its protein product is CASSPSADGGPGYF. The chain employs TRBV7-2 and TRBJ2-7; D possibly corresponds to TRBD2 (6 bases). Trimming left V 5 bases short and J 12 bases short, with 23 bases between. The germline gives CDR1 SGHTA, CDR2 FQGNSA. The CDR3 is made up of 14 amino acids. Filled out from reference TRBV7-2 and TRBJ2-7, the complete variable domain reads GAGVSQSPSNKVTEKGKDVELRCDPISGHTALYWYRQSLGQGLEFLIYFQGNSAPDKSGLPSDRFSAERTGGSVSTLTIQRTQQEDSAVYLCASSPSADGGPGYFGPGTRLTVT.

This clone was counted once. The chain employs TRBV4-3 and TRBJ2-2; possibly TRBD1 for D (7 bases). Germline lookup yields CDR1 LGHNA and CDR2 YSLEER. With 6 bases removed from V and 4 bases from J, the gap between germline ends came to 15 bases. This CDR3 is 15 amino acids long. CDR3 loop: CASSGGGAGTGELFF. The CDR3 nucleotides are TGCGCCAGCAGTGGAGGGGGCGCCGGCACCGGGGAGCTGTTTTTT.

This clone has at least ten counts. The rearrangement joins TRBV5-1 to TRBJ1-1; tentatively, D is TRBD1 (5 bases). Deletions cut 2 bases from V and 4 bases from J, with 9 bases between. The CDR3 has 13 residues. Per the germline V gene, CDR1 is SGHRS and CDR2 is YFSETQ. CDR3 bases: TGCGCCAGCAGCTTAAATCAGGGCACTGAAGCTTTCTTT. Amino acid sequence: CASSLNQGTEAFF.

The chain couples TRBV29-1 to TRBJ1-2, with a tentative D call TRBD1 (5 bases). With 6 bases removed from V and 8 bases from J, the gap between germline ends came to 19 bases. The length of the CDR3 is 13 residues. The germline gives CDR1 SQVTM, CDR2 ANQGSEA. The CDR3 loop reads CSVHTGTRRGYTF. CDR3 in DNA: TGCAGCGTCCACACCGGGACTAGGAGAGGCTACACCTTC.

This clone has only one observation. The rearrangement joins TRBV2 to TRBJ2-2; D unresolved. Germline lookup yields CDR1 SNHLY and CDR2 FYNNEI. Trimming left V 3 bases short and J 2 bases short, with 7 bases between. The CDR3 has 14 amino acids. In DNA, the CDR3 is TGTGCCAGCAGTGATTCGCGAAACACCGGGGAGCTGTTTTTT. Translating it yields CASSDSRNTGELFF. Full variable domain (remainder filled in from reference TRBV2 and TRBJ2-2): EPEVTQTPSHQVTQMGQEVILRCVPISNHLYFYWYRQILGQKVEFLVSFYNNEISEKSEIFDDQFSVERPDGSNFTLKIRSTKLEDSAMYFCASSDSRNTGELFFGEGSRLTVL.

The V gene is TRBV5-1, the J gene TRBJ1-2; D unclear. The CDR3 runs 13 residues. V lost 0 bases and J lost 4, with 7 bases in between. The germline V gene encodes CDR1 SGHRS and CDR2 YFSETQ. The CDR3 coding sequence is TGCGCCAGCAGCTTGGTGGGCCTCTATGGCTACACCTTC. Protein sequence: CASSLVGLYGYTF.

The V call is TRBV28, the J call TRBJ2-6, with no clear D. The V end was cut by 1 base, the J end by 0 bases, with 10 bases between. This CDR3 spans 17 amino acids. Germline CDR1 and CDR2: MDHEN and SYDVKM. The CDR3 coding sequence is TGTGCCAGCAGTTTATCGCAAGCCGTCTCTGGGGCCAACGTCCTGACTTTC. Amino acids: CASSLSQAVSGANVLTF.

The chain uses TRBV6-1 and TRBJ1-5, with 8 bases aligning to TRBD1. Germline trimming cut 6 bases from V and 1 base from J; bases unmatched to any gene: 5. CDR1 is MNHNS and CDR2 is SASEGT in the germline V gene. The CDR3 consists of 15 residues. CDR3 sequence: CASSLQGDSNQPQHF. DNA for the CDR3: TGTGCCAGCAGCTTACAGGGGGACAGCAATCAGCCCCAGCATTTT.

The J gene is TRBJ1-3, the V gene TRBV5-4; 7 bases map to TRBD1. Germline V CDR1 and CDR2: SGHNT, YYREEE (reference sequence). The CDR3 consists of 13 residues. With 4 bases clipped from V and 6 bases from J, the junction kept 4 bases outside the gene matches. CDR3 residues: CASSRTGANTIYF. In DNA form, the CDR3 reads TGTGCCAGCAGCCGTACAGGGGCAAACACCATATATTTT.

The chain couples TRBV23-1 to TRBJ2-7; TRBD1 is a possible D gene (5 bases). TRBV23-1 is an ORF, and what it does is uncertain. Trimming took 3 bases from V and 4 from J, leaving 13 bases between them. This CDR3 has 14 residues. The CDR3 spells CASSHPGLCYEQYF. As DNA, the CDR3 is TGCGCCAGCAGTCATCCAGGGCTTTGTTACGAGCAGTACTTC.

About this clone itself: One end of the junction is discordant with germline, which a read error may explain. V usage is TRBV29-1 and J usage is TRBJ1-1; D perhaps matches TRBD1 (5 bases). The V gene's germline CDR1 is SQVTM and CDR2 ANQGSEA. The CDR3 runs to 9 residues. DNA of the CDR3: TGCAGCGCCGGCGGGACCCCCGAATTT. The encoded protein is CSAGGTPEF.

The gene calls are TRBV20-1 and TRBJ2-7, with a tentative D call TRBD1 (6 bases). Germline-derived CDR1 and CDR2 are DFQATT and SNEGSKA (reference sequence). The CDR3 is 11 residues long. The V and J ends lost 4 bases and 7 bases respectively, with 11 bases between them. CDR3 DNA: TGCAGTGCTACGCTTAGGGGGGAGCAGTACTTC. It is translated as CSATLRGEQYF.

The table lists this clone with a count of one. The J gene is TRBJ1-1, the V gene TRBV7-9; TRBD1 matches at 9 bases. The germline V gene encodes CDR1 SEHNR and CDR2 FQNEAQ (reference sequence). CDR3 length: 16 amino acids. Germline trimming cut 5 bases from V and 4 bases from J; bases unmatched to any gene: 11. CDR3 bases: TGTGCCAGCAGCCTCGGGACAGGGCAAGCTTTCACTGAAGCTTTCTTT. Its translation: CASSLGTGQAFTEAFF.